This T cell receptor (beta chain) appears in the sequencing data of a study of identical twins. Notes on the study in general: Cord blood's abundant beta clonotypes had fewer insertions, unlike memory repertoires. Invariant T cells like MAIT and iNKT could partly confound the zero-insertion analyses.

This clonotype was detected only a few times. The antigen remains unidentified. TCRdb ran MiXCR on the 5' RACE reads and lists one entry per CDR3 protein. The sample carries about 900,000 distinct CDR3 sequences, 9% to 15% recorded once. The CDR3 covers 14 residues. Trimming removed 6 bases from V and 4 bases from J, with 15 bases in between. The sample was also linked to a second study, of yellow fever vaccine responses in identical twins.

The sequencing input was PBMCs. The chain has TRBV12-3 or TRBV12-4 and TRBJ1-2; the D is unclear. The sequence was obtained from a woman under 30 in good health. CDR3 coding DNA: TGTGCCAGCAGCCCCCCGGGGATTCTCTATGGCTACACCTTC. Its protein product is CASSPPGILYGYTF.